Sequencing of this T cell receptor beta chain was carried out in a study of Tregs in tolerant kidney transplant recipients. Study at large: Mixed chimerism was transient after nonmyeloablative marrow transplants from related graft donors. Notes on the study in general: No direct test of biological reproducibility was done here.

The table came from immunoSEQ multiplex PCR; TCRdb's copy has only in-frame clones and leaves some out. The sample consists of approximately 99,000 clones, 90% of them appearing once. For this clone: The antigen remains unidentified.

The CDR3 runs to 14 residues. V dropped 6 bases and J dropped 8; count of bases not matched to a gene: 10. CDR1 is MDHEN and CDR2 is SYDVKM in the germline V gene. This specimen was CD4+ T cells from blood, taken before the transplant. The receptor comes from a human donor who received a combined kidney and bone marrow transplant. The chain couples TRBV28 to TRBJ2-1, with 7 bases fitting TRBD2. CDR3 amino acids: CASRGGRAVDEQFF. In nucleotides, the CDR3 is TGTGCCAGCAGGGGGGGGAGGGCCGTCGATGAGCAGTTCTTC.